What follows are 27 T cell receptor beta chains derived from one specimen sequenced in a study of HIV-infected patients and healthy controls. Whole blood was used without fractionation, so all unsorted peripheral T cells were included. cDNA was made from around 0.5 ug RNA using alpha and beta constant primers. Separate chain-specific third strand synthesis with multiplexing indices produced the alpha and beta libraries. TCRdb re-analysed the 5' RACE reads in MiXCR, keeping a single row per CDR3 protein. The table includes 4,500 to 7,000 distinct CDR3 sequences, roughly 10% detected once. The specimen comprised blood, sampled before antiretroviral therapy. These receptors were collected from an adult with HIV infection.

By share, this clonotype counts as medium-sized. The gene calls are TRBV13 and TRBJ2-7, with 9 nucleotides matching TRBD1. CDR1 and CDR2 (germline): PRHDT, FYEKMQ (reference sequence). The CDR3 loop spans 14 amino acids. V trimming: 5 bases; J trimming: 2 bases; junction bases outside the gene matches: 4. CDR3: CASSPRQGAYEQYF. In DNA form, the CDR3 reads TGTGCCAGCAGCCCCAGACAGGGGGCCTACGAGCAGTACTTC.

Sample share makes this clonotype medium-sized. CDR3 coding DNA: TGTGCCAGCAGCCCATCCATGGGCGGGGGGTATGGTGAGCAGTTCTTC. Translated, it gives CASSPSMGGGYGEQFF. This chain uses TRBV27 with TRBJ2-1; 8 positions match TRBD2. With V trimmed by 6 bases and J by 9 bases, 16 bases remained unmatched. The CDR3 runs 16 residues. From germline, CDR1 is MNHEY and CDR2 SMNVEV (reference sequence).

This clonotype is medium-sized (0.01 to 0.1%) by share. The CDR3 region has the DNA TGCAGTGCTAGCGGGGGGGCCGGAGATACGCAGTATTTT. This translates into CSASGGAGDTQYF. The V gene is TRBV20-1, the J gene TRBJ2-3; the match to TRBD2 covers 8 bases. Germline lookup yields CDR1 DFQATT and CDR2 SNEGSKA (reference sequence). The CDR3 contains 13 residues. The trim removed 3 bases at V and 5 bases at J, leaving 4 bases unmatched.

This clonotype is classed as medium-sized. J is TRBJ2-1 and V is TRBV12-3 or TRBV12-4; D gene ambiguous. The CDR3 loop spans 12 amino acids. Trimming shortened V by 6 bases and J by 6 bases, and 9 bases separated the two germline ends. The CDR3 DNA reads TGTGCCAGCAGCCCAACAGCCAATGAGCAGTTCTTC. Residues: CASSPTANEQFF.

This chain uses TRBV4-1 with TRBJ1-1; D ambiguous. Trimming left V 2 bases short and J 4 bases short, with 8 bases between. The CDR3 contains 13 residues. Germline loops: CDR1 MGHRA, CDR2 YSYEKL. CDR3 residues: CASSQSWGTEAFF. CDR3 DNA sequence: TGCGCCAGCAGCCAAAGTTGGGGCACTGAAGCTTTCTTT.

The DNA for the CDR3 is TGTGCCAGCAGCATACAGGGACACTATGGCTACACCTTC. Translated: CASSIQGHYGYTF. The chain carries TRBV2 and TRBJ1-2, with a weak D call TRBD1 (6 bases). With 6 bases removed from V and 3 bases from J, the gap between germline ends came to 11 bases. CDR1 and CDR2 from the germline V gene are SNHLY and FYNNEI. The CDR3 runs to 13 residues.

The genes are TRBV5-1 and TRBJ2-7, with D unresolved. Germline CDR1 SGHRS, CDR2 YFSETQ. CDR3 size: 13 residues. Deletions cut 4 bases from V and 3 bases from J, with 11 bases between. The CDR3 DNA reads TGCGCCAGCAGCCTGGCTGGTATCTACGAGCAGTACTTC. Translated: CASSLAGIYEQYF.

By share, this clonotype ranks as medium-sized. This rearrangement joins TRBV20-1 to TRBJ2-5, with 8 bases matching TRBD1. CDR3 length: 14 amino acids. V lost 3 bases and J lost 7; bases outside the gene matches: 10. Germline V gene sequence: CDR1 DFQATT, CDR2 SNEGSKA (reference sequence). For the CDR3, the DNA is TGCAGTGCTAGGGTGCGACAGGGGCAGAGGACCCAGTACTTC. This translates into CSARVRQGQRTQYF.

This clonotype is categorized as medium-sized. The chain couples TRBV3-1 to TRBJ2-7; the D call may be TRBD1 or TRBD2 (5 bases each). V was trimmed by 0 bases and J by 5 bases, leaving 14 bases between them. The CDR3 is made up of 15 amino acids. Germline CDR1 and CDR2: LGHDT and YNNKEL (reference sequence). CDR3 in DNA: TGTGCCAGCAGCCAAGATTTCCGGGGCGGCCACGAGCAGTACTTC. Translating gives CASSQDFRGGHEQYF.

V gene TRBV2 combines with J gene TRBJ1-1, with TRBD1 matching over 7 bases. V gave up 5 bases and J gave up 4 bases; unmatched junction bases: 4. The germline V gene encodes CDR1 SNHLY and CDR2 FYNNEI. This CDR3 is built from 13 residues. The CDR3 protein is CASSTRQGTEAFF. CDR3 DNA sequence: TGTGCCAGCAGTACACGACAGGGCACTGAAGCTTTCTTT.

The table lists this clonotype with many counts. The chain is built from TRBV12-5 and TRBJ2-3; D is undetermined. The ends were cut back, 5 bases at V and 6 bases at J, with 6 bases in the middle. The germline V gene has CDR1 LGHNT and CDR2 FRNRAP. This CDR3 comprises 11 residues. The CDR3 loop is CASGVADTQYF. The CDR3, as DNA: TGTGCTAGTGGTGTCGCGGATACGCAGTATTTT.

Relative to its sample, this clonotype is medium-sized. This chain joins TRBV6-5 and TRBJ2-1, with 7 nucleotides matching TRBD2. Germline CDR1 and CDR2: MNHEY and SVGAGI. The CDR3 covers 16 residues. The V and J ends lost 0 bases and 1 base, in that order; junction bases with no gene match: 3. CDR3 loop: CASSYSGGSSYNEQFF. Written as DNA, the CDR3 is TGTGCCAGCAGTTACTCCGGGGGGAGTTCCTACAATGAGCAGTTCTTC.

This clonotype was counted at least ten times. V usage is TRBV27 and J usage is TRBJ2-3, with 14 bases lining up with TRBD2. The CDR3 is 19 residues long. V shed 5 bases and J 1 base; nucleotides not matched to a gene: 11. Per germline, CDR1 MNHEY and CDR2 SMNVEV (reference sequence). The CDR3 reads CASSPWTSGGLVGTDTQYF. The DNA of the CDR3 is TGTGCCAGCAGTCCATGGACTAGCGGGGGGCTCGTCGGCACAGATACGCAGTATTTT.

By share of the sample, this clonotype is medium-sized. CDR3 bases: TGTGCCAGTAGTATGGAGACAGCGAGAACTAGCACAGATACGCAGTATTTT. It is translated as CASSMETARTSTDTQYF. V is TRBV19 and J is TRBJ2-3, with a tentative D call TRBD1 (5 bases). V was cut by 3 bases and J by 0 bases, with 16 bases left in between. Germline loops: CDR1 LNHDA, CDR2 SQIVND (reference sequence). The CDR3 spans 17 residues.

This clonotype was seen ten or more times. CDR3: CASSPGTGREQYF. CDR3 in DNA: TGTGCCAGCAGTCCCGGGACAGGGCGCGAGCAGTACTTC. The chain is built from TRBV12-3 or TRBV12-4 and TRBJ2-7; 9 bases map to TRBD1. CDR3 length: 13 residues. V shed 5 bases and J 6 bases; nucleotides not matched to a gene: 5.

This clonotype was seen ten or more times. The rearrangement links TRBV15 to TRBJ1-6; 7 bases map to TRBD1. With 2 bases clipped from V and 10 bases from J, the junction kept 8 bases outside the gene matches. This CDR3 region has 15 residues. CDR1 LNHNV and CDR2 YYDKDF come from the germline V gene (reference sequence). CDR3 sequence reads: CATSRSGTALSPLHF. The DNA of the CDR3 is TGTGCCACCAGCAGATCCGGGACAGCTCTCTCACCCCTCCACTTT.

CDR3: CSASPRVDEKLFF. In DNA form, the CDR3 reads TGCAGTGCTAGCCCCAGGGTTGATGAAAAACTGTTTTTT. The gene calls are TRBV20-1 and TRBJ1-4, with a weak D call TRBD1 (5 bases). The CDR3 has 13 amino acids. V lost 3 bases and J 6 bases, leaving 11 bases between the germline ends. Germline values: CDR1 DFQATT, CDR2 SNEGSKA (reference sequence).

The chain employs TRBV3-1 and TRBJ2-2; D is unclear. Germline values: CDR1 LGHDT, CDR2 YNNKEL (reference sequence). The CDR3 covers 17 residues. Trimming stripped 0 bases from V and 6 bases from J, with 17 bases between. The CDR3 sequence is CASSQDPPSLFPGELFF. CDR3 DNA: TGTGCCAGCAGCCAAGATCCCCCTAGTCTGTTTCCCGGGGAGCTGTTTTTT.

There are a few counts of this clonotype. V usage is TRBV11-3 and J usage is TRBJ2-5; 8 nucleotides line up with TRBD1. The J segment lost 4 bases and the V segment lost 5 bases, leaving 9 bases of the junction unmatched. The CDR3 spans 15 residues. CDR1 is SGHNT, CDR2 YENEEA, per germline. Here the CDR3 reads CASSGGQGARETQYF. CDR3 in DNA: TGTGCCAGCAGCGGCGGGCAGGGGGCAAGAGAGACCCAGTACTTC.

By proportion, this clonotype is medium-sized. The V gene is TRBV29-1, the J gene TRBJ1-1, with D perhaps TRBD1 (5 bases). V was shortened by 7 bases and J by 1 base, with 13 bases between the two germline ends. Per germline, CDR1 SQVTM and CDR2 ANQGSEA. The CDR3 contains 13 residues. The CDR3 region has the DNA TGCAGCGCCGCCCCCAGGGCGAACACTGAAGCTTTCTTT. Translation gives CSAAPRANTEAFF.

This clonotype was detected ten times or more. The rearrangement joins TRBV2 to TRBJ1-5; D ambiguous. CDR3 length: 13 residues. Germline V CDR1 and CDR2: SNHLY, FYNNEI. Trimming took 4 bases from V and 1 from J, leaving 5 bases between them. The CDR3 coding sequence is TGTGCCAGCAGTGTGGAAAGCAATCAGCCCCAGCATTTT. Amino acid sequence: CASSVESNQPQHF.

This clonotype is termed medium-sized (0.01 to 0.1%). The V call is TRBV29-1, the J call TRBJ2-6; weak D call: TRBD1 (6 bases). CDR3 size: 17 residues. Germline-derived CDR1 and CDR2 are SQVTM and ANQGSEA. V was shortened by 5 bases and J by 0 bases, with 17 bases between the two germline ends. CDR3 in DNA: TGCAGCGTTTTTGGGCAGGGGACGAACTCTGGGGCCAACGTCCTGACTTTC. It yields the protein CSVFGQGTNSGANVLTF. The complete variable domain, with remaining parts taken from reference TRBV29-1 and TRBJ2-6, reads SAVISQKPSRDICQRGTSLTIQCQVDSQVTMMFWYRQQPGQSLTLIATANQGSEATYESGFVIDKFPISRPNLTFSTLTVSNMSPEDSSIYLCSVFGQGTNSGANVLTFGAGSRLTVL.

By share, this clonotype counts as medium-sized (0.01 to 0.1%). The chain carries TRBV15 and TRBJ2-2; TRBD1 agrees at 7 bases. V was pared by 0 bases and J by 0 bases, with 4 bases of the junction left unmatched. This CDR3 has 17 residues. Germline V CDR1 and CDR2: LNHNV, YYDKDF (reference sequence). For the CDR3, the DNA is TGTGCCACCAGCAGAGATAGGGGGACAGCGAACACCGGGGAGCTGTTTTTT. Translating gives CATSRDRGTANTGELFF.

This clonotype appeared a few times. This chain links TRBV6-4 with TRBJ1-5; 9 nucleotides align to TRBD1. The germline V gene encodes CDR1 MRHNA and CDR2 SNTAGT. V gave up 4 bases and J gave up 2 bases; unmatched junction bases: 3. The length of the CDR3 is 15 residues. The CDR3 sequence: CASSGDREGNQPQHF. CDR3 sequence (DNA): TGTGCCAGCAGTGGGGACAGGGAGGGCAATCAGCCCCAGCATTTT.

Judged by abundance, this clonotype is medium-sized. The rearrangement uses TRBV6-5 and TRBJ2-3; no clear D gene. There are 13 residues in the CDR3. V was pared by 7 bases and J by 4 bases, with 12 bases between. The V gene's germline CDR1 is MNHEY and CDR2 SVGAGI. DNA for the CDR3: TGTGCCAGCACCTCCTCTGGGGCAGATACGCAGTATTTT. This sequence encodes CASTSSGADTQYF.

As to this clonotype: This could be a read error, since a much larger clone is one nucleotide away. The chain links TRBV25-1 to TRBJ2-4, with D maybe TRBD2 (5 bases). In germline, CDR1 is MGHDK, CDR2 SYGVNS. The CDR3 sequence is 15 residues long. CDR3 region: CASSDEVRGKNIKYF. The CDR3 bases are TGTGCCAGCAGTGACGAAGTCCGGGGAAAAAACATTAAGTACTTC.

By proportion, this clonotype is medium-sized. The rearrangement joins TRBV13 to TRBJ2-5, with a weak D call TRBD1 (6 bases). The V gene lost 4 bases and the J gene lost 7 bases, with 19 bases spanning the gap. Germline CDR1 is PRHDT and CDR2 is FYEKMQ (reference sequence). CDR3 size: 15 residues. CDR3 in DNA: TGTGCCAGCAGCTCGGAGGACAGTGTGGATGGGACCCAGTACTTC. Translated, it gives CASSSEDSVDGTQYF.